These T cell receptor beta chains were read from a single sample in a study of blood T cells in healthy people across ages. TCRdb passed the 5' RACE reads through MiXCR, listing each CDR3 protein once. This table has roughly 730,000 distinct CDR3 sequences, more than 55% appearing once. The sample was blood. The receptors here all came from a man between 40 and 49 years old in good health. Each CDR3 is given without its conserved first and last residue.

j_call v_call cdr3_aa
TRBJ1-2 TRBV29-1 SVGQGGNYGYT
TRBJ2-6 TRBV9 ASSVGWTGANVLT
TRBJ1-2 TRBV28 AIPGAGAGGYT
TRBJ2-3 TRBV28 ASSGPVVQY
TRBJ2-3 TRBV7-8 ASKGTITDTQY
TRBJ1-6 TRBV3-1 ASSQVPDTDSPLH
TRBJ1-2 TRBV27 ASSLQGLGPYGYT
TRBJ2-6 TRBV6-6 ASTPEGVAGANVLT
TRBJ2-5 TRBV6-2/TRBV6-3 ASSYRRGGETQY
- TRBV12-3/TRBV12-4 ASSLTGQALDEQY
TRBJ1-2 TRBV29-1 SGLAGVDGYT
TRBJ2-3 TRBV7-2 ASSRRTSGTTDTQY
TRBJ2-1 TRBV6-4 ASSDNPAAWNEQF
TRBJ2-2 TRBV28 ASIQGARDTGELF
TRBJ2-1 TRBV7-3 ASSLKSAGGPWEQF
TRBJ2-3 TRBV6-5 ASSWGLAGTADTQY
TRBJ2-3 TRBV7-2 ASSSTEVTQY
TRBJ2-1 TRBV5-4 ASSLVGQSNNEQF
TRBJ1-3 TRBV3-1 ASSQGTASGNTIY
TRBJ2-3 TRBV4-1 ASRTGDLITDTQY
TRBJ2-6 TRBV27 ASSTGAGPGANVLT
TRBJ1-1 TRBV11-2 ASSLGSSLMNTEAF
TRBJ2-5 TRBV29-1 SVTTRGGTRETQY
TRBJ2-1 TRBV3-1 ASSQPFPTWRGGGYNEQF
TRBJ2-5 TRBV5-1 ASSLGLPGPQETQY
TRBJ2-2 TRBV6-5 ATRREGDGELF
TRBJ1-2 TRBV20-1 SARSRQVNYGYT
TRBJ2-3 TRBV7-2 ASSLFLGSTDTQY
TRBJ2-5 TRBV5-1 ASSLEAGTATQY
TRBJ2-7 TRBV9 ASSGETGGYEQH
TRBJ2-7 TRBV7-8 ASSLDGGYEQY
TRBJ2-7 TRBV9 ASGGASGRYEQY
TRBJ2-3 TRBV7-9 ASSQATSGTTQY
TRBJ2-7 TRBV24-1 ATSDAQETEQY
TRBJ1-2 TRBV6-5 ASSPQRQGDYGYT
- TRBV20-1 SASDSKLGSYNEQY
TRBJ1-2 TRBV7-9 ASILAGDYGYT
TRBJ1-2 TRBV29-1 SVDRGTGGYT
TRBJ2-5 TRBV7-8 ANSLAGREGAQY
TRBJ2-5 TRBV2 ASFDRNQETQY
TRBJ1-2 TRBV29-1 SVEDFRGYGYT
TRBJ1-2 TRBV4-2 ASSQDRSGGDGYT
TRBJ2-7 TRBV11-2 ASSRQVGYEQY
TRBJ2-5 TRBV29-1 SVQTPAGGPETQY
TRBJ2-6 TRBV9 ASSDPSGANVLT
TRBJ1-4 TRBV5-1 ASSSDPDRTNEKLF
- TRBV7-3 ASSLTLGEGETQY
TRBJ2-6 TRBV7-8 ASSTYRGPRSGANVLT
TRBJ2-1 TRBV6-1 ASLGNLAGGASSYNEQF
TRBJ2-1 TRBV7-2 ASSPGVAHNEQF
TRBJ2-7 TRBV6-5 ASSYSPRTSGENFEAQY
TRBJ1-5 TRBV6-2/TRBV6-3 ASRATMNQPQH
TRBJ2-2 TRBV24-1 ATSAPGGPGELF
TRBJ2-7 TRBV7-6 ASSLWGAGTYEQY
TRBJ1-6 TRBV29-1 SASTGMDNSPLH